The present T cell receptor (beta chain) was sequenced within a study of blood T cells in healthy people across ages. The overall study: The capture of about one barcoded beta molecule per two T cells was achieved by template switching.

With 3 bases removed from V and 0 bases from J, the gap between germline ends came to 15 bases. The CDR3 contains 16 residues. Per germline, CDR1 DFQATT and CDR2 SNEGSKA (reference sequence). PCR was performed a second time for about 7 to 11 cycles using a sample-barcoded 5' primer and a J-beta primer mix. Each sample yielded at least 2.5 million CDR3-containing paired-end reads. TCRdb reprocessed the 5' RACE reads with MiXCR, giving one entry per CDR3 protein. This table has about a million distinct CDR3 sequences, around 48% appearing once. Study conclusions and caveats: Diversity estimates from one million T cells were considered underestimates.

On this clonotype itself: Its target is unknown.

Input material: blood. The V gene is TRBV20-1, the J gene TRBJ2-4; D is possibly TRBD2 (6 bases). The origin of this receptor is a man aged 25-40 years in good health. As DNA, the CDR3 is TGCAGTGCTAGTCAGGAGGGGACGTTAGCCAAAAACATTCAGTACTTC. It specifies CSASQEGTLAKNIQYF.